Presented here are 18 T cell receptor beta chains from one specimen sequenced in a study of blood T cell repertoires in COVID-19. Sequencing used immunoSEQ multiplex PCR; TCRdb keeps in-frame clones, though not all of them. This sample yields about 400,000 clones, of which 80% to 90% are seen a single time; 0.95% to 1.5% belongs to the top ten. The sequenced sample consisted of peripheral blood. The receptors originated from a man between 40 and 49 years old with acute or convalescent COVID-19.

This clone was observed a few times. The V and J genes are TRBV21-1 and TRBJ2-7; the table calls TRBD1, which could not be checked here. TRBV21-1 is reported as a pseudogene. The CDR3 is made up of 15 amino acids. CDR3: CASSNRTGGNYEQYF. The CDR3 nucleotides are TGTGCCAGCAGCAACCGGACAGGGGGTAACTACGAGCAGTACTTC.

The rearrangement links TRBV7-9 to TRBJ1-2; 7 bases fit TRBD1. This CDR3 region has 14 residues. V was pared by 5 bases and J by 2 bases, with 5 bases of the junction left unmatched. The V gene's germline CDR1 is SEHNR and CDR2 FQNEAQ (reference sequence). The CDR3 DNA follows: TGTGCCAGCAGCCGCGACAGGGAGAACTATGGCTACACCTTC. Translating gives CASSRDRENYGYTF. Full variable domain (outside the CDR3, taken from reference TRBV7-9 and TRBJ1-2): DTGVSQNPRHKITKRGQNVTFRCDPISEHNRLYWYRQTLGQGPEFLTYFQNEAQLEKSRLLSDRFSAERPKGSFSTLEIQRTEQGDSAMYLCASSRDRENYGYTFGSGTRLTVV.

Comment on this clone: One end of the junction is discordant with germline, which a read error may explain. The V call is TRBV7-7, the J call TRBJ1-3; a weak D match, TRBD1 (5 bases). Germline V gives CDR1 SSHAT, CDR2 FNYEAQ (reference sequence). This CDR3 is built from 15 residues. In DNA form, the CDR3 reads TGTGCTAGCAGCCCGGGACTGAGATATGGAAACACCATATATTTT. Translation: CASSPGLRYGNTIYF.

This chain connects TRBV19 to TRBJ1-2, with D hard to call. From germline, CDR1 is LNHDA and CDR2 SQIVND (reference sequence). V was cut by 1 base and J by 8 bases, with 11 bases left in between. The CDR3 spans 13 residues. The CDR3 region is CASSIVHGRGYTF. The CDR3 DNA follows: TGTGCCAGTAGTATAGTCCACGGTCGGGGCTACACCTTC.

In this sample, this clone turned up once. The chain uses TRBV5-1 and TRBJ2-5; TRBD1 agrees at 8 bases. With 4 bases clipped from V and 4 bases from J, the junction kept 6 bases outside the gene matches. CDR1 SGHRS and CDR2 YFSETQ come from the germline V gene. The CDR3 is made up of 14 amino acids. Here the CDR3 reads CASSPETGVETQYF. The CDR3 DNA is TGCGCCAGCAGCCCGGAGACAGGGGTAGAGACCCAGTACTTC. Full variable domain (rest looked up from reference TRBV5-1 and TRBJ2-5): KAGVTQTPRYLIKTRGQQVTLSCSPISGHRSVSWYQQTPGQGLQFLFEYFSETQRNKGNFPGRFSGRQFSNSRSEMNVSTLELGDSALYLCASSPETGVETQYFGPGTRLLVL.

The chain recombines TRBV6-4 with TRBJ2-2; D unclear. Germline values: CDR1 MRHNA, CDR2 SNTAGT. The CDR3 runs 15 residues. V dropped 2 bases and J dropped 0 bases, with 7 bases sitting between them. CDR3 sequence (DNA): TGTGCCAGCAGTGACGTGGCAGCGAACACCGGGGAGCTGTTTTTT. It translates to CASSDVAANTGELFF.

The chain joins TRBV5-1 to TRBJ1-2; D may be TRBD1 (5 bases). This CDR3 is 14 amino acids long. V was trimmed by 0 bases and J by 3 bases, leaving 9 bases between them. Germline loops: CDR1 SGHRS, CDR2 YFSETQ. The CDR3 protein is CASSLDGGDYGYTF. The DNA of the CDR3 is TGCGCCAGCAGCTTGGATGGAGGGGACTATGGCTACACCTTC.

The chain uses TRBV7-9 and TRBJ1-3; D is unclear. The CDR3 totals 16 residues. CDR1 SEHNR and CDR2 FQNEAQ come from the germline V gene (reference sequence). V gave up 5 bases and J gave up 0 bases, with 14 bases separating them. The CDR3 spells CASSARIQLSGNTIYF. CDR3 bases: TGTGCCAGCAGCGCAAGAATACAGCTCTCTGGAAACACCATATATTTT.

The chain combines TRBV10-3 with TRBJ2-1, with D tentatively TRBD2 (7 bases). The V end was cut by 2 bases, the J end by 6 bases, with 17 bases between. The CDR3 covers 16 residues. The germline V gene has CDR1 ENHRY and CDR2 SYGVKD. The CDR3 is CAISEAGRGAFNEQFF. CDR3 sequence (DNA): TGTGCCATCAGTGAGGCGGGCCGGGGGGCCTTCAATGAGCAGTTCTTC.

The V gene is TRBV11-2, the J gene TRBJ2-7; 11 nucleotides align to TRBD2. The CDR3 runs to 17 residues. Germline CDR1 reads SGHAT; CDR2 reads FQNNGV. Trimming cost V 1 base and J 0 bases; bases outside gene matches: 5. The CDR3 DNA sequence: TGTGCCAGCAGCTTAGGGACTAGCGGGTTCTTCTCCTACGAGCAGTACTTC. Translation gives CASSLGTSGFFSYEQYF.

The V gene is TRBV5-8, the J gene TRBJ2-7; 8 nucleotides line up with TRBD2. The germline gives CDR1 SGHTS, CDR2 YDEGEE. CDR3 length equals 13 residues. V lost 6 bases to trimming and J lost 2 bases; unmatched junction nucleotides: 4. The CDR3 reads CASIGGGTYEQYF. CDR3 nucleotide sequence: TGTGCCAGCATCGGGGGGGGTACCTACGAGCAGTACTTC.

This rearrangement joins TRBV2 to TRBJ1-3; 12 nucleotides agree with TRBD1. CDR1 SNHLY and CDR2 FYNNEI come from the germline V gene. Trimming at V came to 6 bases and at J to 1 base, leaving 22 bases not matched to a gene. This CDR3 contains 22 residues. The CDR3 bases are TGTGCCAGCAGCGATCGCAAGCCGGGACAGGGGGCACCTGACACGTCTGGAAACACCATATATTTT. It yields the protein CASSDRKPGQGAPDTSGNTIYF.

The gene calls are TRBV6-5 and TRBJ2-7; tentative D call: TRBD1 (7 bases). Germline V gene sequence: CDR1 MNHEY, CDR2 SVGAGI. The CDR3 is 16 amino acids. V lost 2 bases to trimming and J lost 1 base, with 15 bases between them. The DNA of the CDR3 is TGTGCCAGCAGTTACGATAGCGGCAGGGGGTCCTACGAGCAGTACTTC. It is translated as CASSYDSGRGSYEQYF.

The chain combines TRBV7-9 with TRBJ1-1; 8 bases match TRBD1. The CDR3 totals 15 residues. CDR1 and CDR2 from the germline V gene are SEHNR and FQNEAQ (reference sequence). V was pared by 3 bases and J by 1 base, with 4 bases of the junction left unmatched. CDR3 DNA sequence: TGTGCCAGCAGCTTCATACAGGGGGGGAACACTGAAGCTTTCTTT. Encoded protein: CASSFIQGGNTEAFF.

V usage is TRBV12-3 or TRBV12-4 and J usage is TRBJ1-4, with a tentative D call TRBD1 (5 bases). Trimming pared 3 bases from V and 5 bases from J, leaving 7 bases between. This CDR3 is 13 amino acids long. The CDR3 loop reads CASSFRGNEKLFF. CDR3 bases: TGTGCCAGCAGTTTTCGGGGGAATGAAAAACTGTTTTTT.

This clone has only a few counts. This rearrangement joins TRBV27 to TRBJ1-2, with 10 bases matching TRBD1. The germline V gene encodes CDR1 MNHEY and CDR2 SMNVEV (reference sequence). The J segment lost 2 bases and the V segment lost 5 bases, leaving 11 bases of the junction unmatched. CDR3 length: 17 residues. Written as DNA, the CDR3 is TGTGCCAGCAGTCCCACGTTAGGGACAGGGGAGAACTATGGCTACACCTTC. As protein: CASSPTLGTGENYGYTF.

The chain links TRBV6-2 or TRBV6-3 to TRBJ2-7; maybe TRBD2 (6 bases). This CDR3 is built from 17 residues. Germline V lookup: CDR1 MNHEY, CDR2 SVGEGT. Trimming stripped 0 bases from V and 1 base from J, with 16 bases between. CDR3: CASSYSGGVQGSYEQYF. CDR3 DNA: TGTGCCAGCAGTTACTCTGGAGGGGTCCAGGGTTCCTACGAGCAGTACTTC.

The gene calls are TRBV27 and TRBJ2-1, with 12 bases fitting TRBD2. The length of the CDR3 is 14 residues. From germline, CDR1 is MNHEY and CDR2 SMNVEV (reference sequence). With V trimmed by 6 bases and J by 4 bases, 1 base remained unmatched. CDR3 sequence (DNA): TGTGCCAGCAGAGGGACTAGCGGGTACAATGAGCAGTTCTTC. Protein: CASRGTSGYNEQFF.